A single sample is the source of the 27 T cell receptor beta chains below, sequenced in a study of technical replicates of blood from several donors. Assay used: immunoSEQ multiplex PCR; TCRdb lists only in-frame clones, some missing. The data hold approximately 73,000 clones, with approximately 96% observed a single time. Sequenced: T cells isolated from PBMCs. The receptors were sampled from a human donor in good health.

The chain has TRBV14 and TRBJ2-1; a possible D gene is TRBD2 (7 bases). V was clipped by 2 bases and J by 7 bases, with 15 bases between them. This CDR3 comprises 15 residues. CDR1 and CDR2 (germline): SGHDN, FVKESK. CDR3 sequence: CASSQLWGGLNEQFF. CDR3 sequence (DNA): TGTGCCAGCAGCCAATTGTGGGGGGGCTTAAATGAGCAGTTCTTC.

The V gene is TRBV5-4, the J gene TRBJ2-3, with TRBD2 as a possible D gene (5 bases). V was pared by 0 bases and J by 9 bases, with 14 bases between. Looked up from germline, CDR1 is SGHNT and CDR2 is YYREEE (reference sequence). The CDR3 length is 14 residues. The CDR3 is CASSLDGRGMTQYF. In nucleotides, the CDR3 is TGTGCCAGCAGCTTGGATGGTCGGGGAATGACGCAGTATTTT.

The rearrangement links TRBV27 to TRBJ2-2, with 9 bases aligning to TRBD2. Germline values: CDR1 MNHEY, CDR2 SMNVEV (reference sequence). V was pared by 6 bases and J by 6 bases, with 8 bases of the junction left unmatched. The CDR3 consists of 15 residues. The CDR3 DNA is TGTGCCAGCAGACCCACTAGCGGGCTCCCCGGGGAGCTGTTTTTT. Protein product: CASRPTSGLPGELFF.

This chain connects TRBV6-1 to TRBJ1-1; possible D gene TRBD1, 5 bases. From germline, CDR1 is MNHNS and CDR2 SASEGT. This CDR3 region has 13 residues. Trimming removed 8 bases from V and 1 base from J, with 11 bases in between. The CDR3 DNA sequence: TGTGCCAGCGTAGTCAGGGAGAACACTGAAGCTTTCTTT. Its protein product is CASVVRENTEAFF.

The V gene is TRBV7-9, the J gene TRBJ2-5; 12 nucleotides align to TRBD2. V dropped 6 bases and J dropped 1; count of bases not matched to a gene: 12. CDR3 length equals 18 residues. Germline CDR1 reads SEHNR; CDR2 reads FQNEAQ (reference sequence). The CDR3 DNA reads TGTGCCAGCAGGGGTCTAGCGGGAGGGCCCGGTCCCCAAGAGACCCAGTACTTC. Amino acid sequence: CASRGLAGGPGPQETQYF. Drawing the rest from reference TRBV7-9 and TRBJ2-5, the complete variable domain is DTGVSQNPRHKITKRGQNVTFRCDPISEHNRLYWYRQTLGQGPEFLTYFQNEAQLEKSRLLSDRFSAERPKGSFSTLEIQRTEQGDSAMYLCASRGLAGGPGPQETQYFGPGTRLLVL.

The CDR3 nucleotides read TGTGCCAGCAGCTTAGGGCGGGGTATCTACAATGAGCAGTTCTTC. This codes for CASSLGRGIYNEQFF. This chain uses TRBV7-8 with TRBJ2-1; D is possibly TRBD2 (6 bases). This CDR3 has 15 residues. V was cut by 1 base and J by 3 bases, with 10 bases left in between. From germline, CDR1 is SGHVS and CDR2 FQNEAQ.

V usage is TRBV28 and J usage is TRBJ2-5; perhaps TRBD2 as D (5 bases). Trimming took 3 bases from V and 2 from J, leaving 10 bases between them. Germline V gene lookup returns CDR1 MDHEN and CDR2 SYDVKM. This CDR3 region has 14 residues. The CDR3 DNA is TGTGCCAGCAGTTTGATAACGGGGCAAGAGACCCAGTACTTC. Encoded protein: CASSLITGQETQYF.

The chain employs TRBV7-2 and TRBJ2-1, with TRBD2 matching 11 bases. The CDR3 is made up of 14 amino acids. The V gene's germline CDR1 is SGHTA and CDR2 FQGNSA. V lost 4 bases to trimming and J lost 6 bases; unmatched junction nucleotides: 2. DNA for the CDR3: TGTGCCAGCAGCTACACTAGCGGGAGCAATGAGCAGTTCTTC. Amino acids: CASSYTSGSNEQFF.

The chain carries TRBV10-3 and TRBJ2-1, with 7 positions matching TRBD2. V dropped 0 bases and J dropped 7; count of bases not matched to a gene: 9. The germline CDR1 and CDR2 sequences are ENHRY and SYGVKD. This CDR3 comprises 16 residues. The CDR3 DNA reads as TGTGCCATCAGTGAGTCGAAGGCGGGAGTTAAGAATGAGCAGTTCTTC. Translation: CAISESKAGVKNEQFF.

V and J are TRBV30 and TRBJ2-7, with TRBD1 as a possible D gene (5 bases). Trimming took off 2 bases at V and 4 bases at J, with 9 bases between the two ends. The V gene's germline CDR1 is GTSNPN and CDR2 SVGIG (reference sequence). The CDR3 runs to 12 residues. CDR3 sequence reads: CAWSITGYEQYF. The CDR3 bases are TGTGCCTGGAGTATTACAGGATACGAGCAGTACTTC. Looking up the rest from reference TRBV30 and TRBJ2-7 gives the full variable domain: SQTIHQWPATLVQPVGSPLSLECTVEGTSNPNLYWYRQAAGRGLQLLFYSVGIGQISSEVPQNLSASRPQDRQFILSSKKLLLSDSGFYLCAWSITGYEQYFGPGTRLTVT.

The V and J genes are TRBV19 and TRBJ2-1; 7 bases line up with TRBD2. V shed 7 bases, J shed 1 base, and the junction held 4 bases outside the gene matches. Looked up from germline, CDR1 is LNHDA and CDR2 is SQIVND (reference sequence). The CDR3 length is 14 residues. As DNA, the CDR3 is TGTGCCAGTACCGGGCGGGAGTCCTACAATGAGCAGTTCTTC. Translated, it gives CASTGRESYNEQFF. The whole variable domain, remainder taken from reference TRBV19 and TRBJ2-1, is DGGITQSPKYLFRKEGQNVTLSCEQNLNHDAMYWYRQDPGQGLRLIYYSQIVNDFQKGDIAEGYSVSREKKESFPLTVTSAQKNPTAFYLCASTGRESYNEQFFGPGTRLTVL.

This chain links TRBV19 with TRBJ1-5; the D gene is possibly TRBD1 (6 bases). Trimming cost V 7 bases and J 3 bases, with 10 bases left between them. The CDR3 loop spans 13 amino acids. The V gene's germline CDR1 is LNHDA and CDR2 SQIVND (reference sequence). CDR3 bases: TGTGCCAGTATAGGACAGAACAATCAGCCCCAGCATTTT. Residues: CASIGQNNQPQHF.

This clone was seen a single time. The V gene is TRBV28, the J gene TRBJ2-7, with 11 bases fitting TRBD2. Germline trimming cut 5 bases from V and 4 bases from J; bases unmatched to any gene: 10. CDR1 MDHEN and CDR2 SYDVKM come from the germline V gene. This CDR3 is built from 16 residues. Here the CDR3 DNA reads TGTGCCAGCAGTCCCCATTTTAGCGGGAGGGGGTACGAGCAGTACTTC. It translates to CASSPHFSGRGYEQYF.

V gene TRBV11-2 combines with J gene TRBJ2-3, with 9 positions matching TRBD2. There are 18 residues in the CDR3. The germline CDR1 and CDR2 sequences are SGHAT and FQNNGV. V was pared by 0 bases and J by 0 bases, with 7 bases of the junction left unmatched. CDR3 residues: CASSLDRSGSTSTDTQYF. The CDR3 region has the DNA TGTGCCAGCAGCTTAGATCGTAGCGGGAGCACTAGCACAGATACGCAGTATTTT. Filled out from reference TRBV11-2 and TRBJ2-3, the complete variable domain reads EAGVAQSPRYKIIEKRQSVAFWCNPISGHATLYWYQQILGQGPKLLIQFQNNGVVDDSQLPKDRFSAERLKGVDSTLKIQPAKLEDSAVYLCASSLDRSGSTSTDTQYFGPGTRLTVL.

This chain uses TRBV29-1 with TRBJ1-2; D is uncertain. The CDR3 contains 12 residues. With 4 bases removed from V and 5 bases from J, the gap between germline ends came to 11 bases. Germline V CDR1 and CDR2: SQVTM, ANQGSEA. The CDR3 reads CSVGVPGYGYTF. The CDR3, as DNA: TGCAGCGTTGGTGTTCCGGGTTATGGCTACACCTTC. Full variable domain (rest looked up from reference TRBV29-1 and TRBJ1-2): SAVISQKPSRDICQRGTSLTIQCQVDSQVTMMFWYRQQPGQSLTLIATANQGSEATYESGFVIDKFPISRPNLTFSTLTVSNMSPEDSSIYLCSVGVPGYGYTFGSGTRLTVV.

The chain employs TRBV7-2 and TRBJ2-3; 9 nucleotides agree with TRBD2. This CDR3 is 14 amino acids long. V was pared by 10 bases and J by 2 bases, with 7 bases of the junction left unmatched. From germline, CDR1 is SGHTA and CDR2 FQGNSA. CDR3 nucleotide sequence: TGTGCCACAAAACTAGCGGGTACCACAGATACGCAGTATTTT. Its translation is CATKLAGTTDTQYF. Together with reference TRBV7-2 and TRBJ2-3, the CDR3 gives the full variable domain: GAGVSQSPSNKVTEKGKDVELRCDPISGHTALYWYRQSLGQGLEFLIYFQGNSAPDKSGLPSDRFSAERTGGSVSTLTIQRTQQEDSAVYLCATKLAGTTDTQYFGPGTRLTVL.

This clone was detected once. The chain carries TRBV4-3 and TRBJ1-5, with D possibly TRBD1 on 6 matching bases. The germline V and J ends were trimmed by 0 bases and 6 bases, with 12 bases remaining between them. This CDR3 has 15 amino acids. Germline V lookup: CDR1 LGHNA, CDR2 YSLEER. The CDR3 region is CASSQDSGGGQPQHF. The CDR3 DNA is TGCGCCAGCAGCCAAGATTCGGGGGGCGGTCAGCCCCAGCATTTT.

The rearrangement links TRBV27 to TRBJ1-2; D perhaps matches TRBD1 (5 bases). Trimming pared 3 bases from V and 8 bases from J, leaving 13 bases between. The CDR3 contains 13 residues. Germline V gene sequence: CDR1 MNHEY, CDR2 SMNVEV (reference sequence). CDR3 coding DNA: TGTGCCAGCAGTTTGACAGTTCGTACGGGCTACACCTTC. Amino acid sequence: CASSLTVRTGYTF.

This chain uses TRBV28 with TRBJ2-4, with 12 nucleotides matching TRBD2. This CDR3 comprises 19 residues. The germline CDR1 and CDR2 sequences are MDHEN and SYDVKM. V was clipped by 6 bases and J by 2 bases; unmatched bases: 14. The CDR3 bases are TGTGCCAGCAGCCCAATTCTAGCGGGAGGGCCGGGGACCAAAAACATTCAGTACTTC. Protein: CASSPILAGGPGTKNIQYF.

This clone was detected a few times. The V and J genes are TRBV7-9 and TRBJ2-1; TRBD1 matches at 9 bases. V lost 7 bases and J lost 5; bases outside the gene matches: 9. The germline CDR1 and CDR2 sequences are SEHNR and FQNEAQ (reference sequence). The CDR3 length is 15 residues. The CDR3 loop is CASTGQGRKDNEQFF. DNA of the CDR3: TGTGCCAGCACCGGACAGGGGAGAAAGGACAATGAGCAGTTCTTC.

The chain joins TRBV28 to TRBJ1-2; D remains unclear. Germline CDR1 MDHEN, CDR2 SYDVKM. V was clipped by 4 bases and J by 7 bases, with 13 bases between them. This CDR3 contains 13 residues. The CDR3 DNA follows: TGTGCCAGCAGTTCCCCTACAGTCAGTGGCTACACCTTC. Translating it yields CASSSPTVSGYTF.

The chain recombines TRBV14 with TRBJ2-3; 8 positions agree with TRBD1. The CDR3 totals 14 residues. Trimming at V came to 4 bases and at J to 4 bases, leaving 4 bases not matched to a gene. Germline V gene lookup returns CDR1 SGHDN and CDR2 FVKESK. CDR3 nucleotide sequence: TGTGCCAGCAGCCGTGTCAGGGGGCCAGATACGCAGTATTTT. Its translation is CASSRVRGPDTQYF.

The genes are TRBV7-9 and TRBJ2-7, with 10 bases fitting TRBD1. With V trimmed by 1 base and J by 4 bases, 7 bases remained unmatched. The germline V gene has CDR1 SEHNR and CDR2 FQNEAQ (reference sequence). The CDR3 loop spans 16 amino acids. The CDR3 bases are TGTGCCAGCAGCTTAGGGGGGGACAGGGGTCGGTACGAGCAGTACTTC. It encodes CASSLGGDRGRYEQYF.

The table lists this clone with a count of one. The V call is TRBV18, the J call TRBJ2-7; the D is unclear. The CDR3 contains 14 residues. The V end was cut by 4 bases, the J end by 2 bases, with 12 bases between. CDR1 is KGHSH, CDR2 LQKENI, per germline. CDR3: CASSHLTETYEQYF. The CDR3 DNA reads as TGTGCCAGCTCACACTTAACAGAGACCTACGAGCAGTACTTC.

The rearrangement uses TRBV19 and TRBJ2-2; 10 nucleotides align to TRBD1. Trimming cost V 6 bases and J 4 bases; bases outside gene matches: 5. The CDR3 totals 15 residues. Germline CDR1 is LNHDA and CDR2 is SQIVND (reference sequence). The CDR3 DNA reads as TGTGCCAGTAGAAGACAGGGGGCGAGCACCGGGGAGCTGTTTTTT. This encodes CASRRQGASTGELFF.

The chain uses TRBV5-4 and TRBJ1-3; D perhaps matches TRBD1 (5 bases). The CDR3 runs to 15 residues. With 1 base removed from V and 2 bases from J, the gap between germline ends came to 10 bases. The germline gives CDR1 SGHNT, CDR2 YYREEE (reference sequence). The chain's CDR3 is CASSLLGATGNTIYF. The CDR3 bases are TGTGCCAGCAGCTTGTTAGGGGCAACTGGAAACACCATATATTTT.

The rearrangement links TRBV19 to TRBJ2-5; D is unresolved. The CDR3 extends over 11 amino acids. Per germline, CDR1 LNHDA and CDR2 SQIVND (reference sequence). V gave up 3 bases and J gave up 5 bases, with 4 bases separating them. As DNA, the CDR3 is TGTGCCAGTAGTATTGCGGAGACCCAGTACTTC. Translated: CASSIAETQYF.